This T cell receptor (beta chain) was identified during a study of coeliac disease. Across the whole study: Coeliac patients had active, refractory type I, or gluten-free-diet-controlled disease. Whole-study findings and limits: Known gliadin-specific TRB sequences: about 55% of the 18 coeliac samples, only 1 of 6 controls. Few TRB amino acid sequences were shared between samples; most were unique.

Relative to its sample, this clone is medium-sized. Its antigen is unknown. V dropped 7 bases and J dropped 0; count of bases not matched to a gene: 19. CDR1 MNHEY and CDR2 SMNVEV come from the germline V gene (reference sequence). CDR3 size: 19 residues. The protocol was immunoSEQ multiplex PCR, while the TCRdb copy is restricted to in-frame clones and leaves out a portion. This table holds more than 5,500 clones, around 68% found once. Material: lymphocytes from the gut lamina propria. This chain connects TRBV27 to TRBJ1-2; 8 bases match TRBD1. The source is a man between 65 and 80 years old with active celiac disease. CDR3 coding DNA: TGTGCCAGCACTGGACAGGGAGTTGCCAACCCACAAGCTAACTATGGCTACACCTTC. Its translation: CASTGQGVANPQANYGYTF.